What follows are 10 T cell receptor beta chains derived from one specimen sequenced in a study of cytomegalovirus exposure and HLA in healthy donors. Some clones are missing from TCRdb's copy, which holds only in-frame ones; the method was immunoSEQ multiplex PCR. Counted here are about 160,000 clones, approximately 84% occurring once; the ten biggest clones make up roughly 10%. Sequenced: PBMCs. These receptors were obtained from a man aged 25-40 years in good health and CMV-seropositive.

The CDR3 spells CASSQVQGANTGELFF. The CDR3 DNA reads TGTGCCAGCAGCCAAGTTCAGGGGGCGAACACCGGGGAGCTGTTTTTT. The chain carries TRBV14 and TRBJ2-2; 7 bases align to TRBD1. Germline CDR1 is SGHDN and CDR2 is FVKESK. The CDR3 is made up of 16 amino acids. V was clipped by 1 base and J by 0 bases; unmatched bases: 2.

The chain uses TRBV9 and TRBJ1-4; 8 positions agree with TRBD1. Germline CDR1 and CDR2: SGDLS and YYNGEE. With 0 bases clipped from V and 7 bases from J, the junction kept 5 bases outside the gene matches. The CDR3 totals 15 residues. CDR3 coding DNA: TGTGCCAGCAGCGTAGCTGCGACAGGGGCTGAAAAACTGTTTTTT. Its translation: CASSVAATGAEKLFF.

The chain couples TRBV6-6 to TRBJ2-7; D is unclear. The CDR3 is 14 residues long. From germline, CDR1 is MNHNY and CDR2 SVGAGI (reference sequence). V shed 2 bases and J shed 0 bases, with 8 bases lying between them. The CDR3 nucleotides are TGTGCCAGCAGTTACGGCGGTTTCTCCTACGAGCAGTACTTC. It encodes CASSYGGFSYEQYF.

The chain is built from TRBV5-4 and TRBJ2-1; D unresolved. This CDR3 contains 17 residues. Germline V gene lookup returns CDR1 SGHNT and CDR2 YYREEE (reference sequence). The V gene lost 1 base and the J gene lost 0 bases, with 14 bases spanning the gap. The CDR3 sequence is CASSLLLLTNSYNEQFF. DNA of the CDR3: TGTGCCAGCAGCTTGTTACTATTGACCAACTCCTACAATGAGCAGTTCTTC.

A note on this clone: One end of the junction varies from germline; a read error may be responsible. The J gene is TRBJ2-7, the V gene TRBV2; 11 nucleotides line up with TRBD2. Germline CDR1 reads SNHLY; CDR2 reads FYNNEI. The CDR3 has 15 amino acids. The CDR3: CASSAGTSGTYKQYF. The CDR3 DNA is TGTGCCAGCAGTGCCGGGACTAGCGGAACCTACAAGCAGTACTTC.

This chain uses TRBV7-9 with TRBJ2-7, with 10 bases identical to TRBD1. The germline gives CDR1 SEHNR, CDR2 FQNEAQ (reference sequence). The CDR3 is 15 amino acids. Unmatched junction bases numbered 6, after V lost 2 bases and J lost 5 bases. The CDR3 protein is CASSLPGTGEHEQYF. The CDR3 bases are TGTGCCAGCAGCTTACCCGGGACAGGGGAACACGAGCAGTACTTC. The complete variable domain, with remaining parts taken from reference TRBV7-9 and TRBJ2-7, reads DTGVSQNPRHKITKRGQNVTFRCDPISEHNRLYWYRQTLGQGPEFLTYFQNEAQLEKSRLLSDRFSAERPKGSFSTLEIQRTEQGDSAMYLCASSLPGTGEHEQYFGPGTRLTVT.

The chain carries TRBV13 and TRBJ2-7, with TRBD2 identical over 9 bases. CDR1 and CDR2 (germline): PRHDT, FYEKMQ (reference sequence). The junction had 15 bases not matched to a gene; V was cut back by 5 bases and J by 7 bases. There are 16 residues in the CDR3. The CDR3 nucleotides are TGTGCCAGCAGCCTGGGCCGGATTAGCGGGGGCAGGGAGCAGTACTTC. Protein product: CASSLGRISGGREQYF.

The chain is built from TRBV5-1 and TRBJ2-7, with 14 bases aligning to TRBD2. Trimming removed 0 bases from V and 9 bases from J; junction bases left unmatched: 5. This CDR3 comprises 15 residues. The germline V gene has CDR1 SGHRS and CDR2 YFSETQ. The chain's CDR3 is CASSLETSGRASQYF. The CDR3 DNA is TGCGCCAGCAGCTTGGAGACTAGCGGGAGGGCCTCGCAGTACTTC.

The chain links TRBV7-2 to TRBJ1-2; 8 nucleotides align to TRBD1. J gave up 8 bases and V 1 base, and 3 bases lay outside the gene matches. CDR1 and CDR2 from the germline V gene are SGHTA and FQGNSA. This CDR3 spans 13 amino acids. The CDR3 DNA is TGTGCCAGCAGCTTAGTACAGGGGGGAGGCTACACCTTC. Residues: CASSLVQGGGYTF.

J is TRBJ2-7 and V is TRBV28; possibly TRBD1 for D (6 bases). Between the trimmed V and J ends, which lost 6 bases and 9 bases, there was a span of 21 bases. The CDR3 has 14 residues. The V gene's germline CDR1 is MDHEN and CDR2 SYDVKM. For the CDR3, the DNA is TGTGCCAGCAGCCCTCAAAATAACAGGGCTTGGCAGTACTTC. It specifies CASSPQNNRAWQYF. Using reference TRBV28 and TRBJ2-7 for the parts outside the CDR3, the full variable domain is DVKVTQSSRYLVKRTGEKVFLECVQDMDHENMFWYRQDPGLGLRLIYFSYDVKMKEKGDIPEGYSVSREKKERFSLILESASTNQTSMYLCASSPQNNRAWQYFGPGTRLTVT.